Listed here is a single TCR beta chain. The sample originates from a study of CD8 T cells in Susac syndrome. On the study more broadly: Treatment status at blood draw for the Susac syndrome patients was therapy-naive, corticosteroids, or intravenous immunoglobulin alone.

Negative isolation yielded CD4+ and CD8+ T cells, and FACS enriched TEMRA cells. 0.5 to 1 ug RNA was reverse transcribed with random hexamers. Each CDR3 protein is one row after TCRdb ran MiXCR on the immunoSEQ multiplex PCR reads. The data hold about 160,000 distinct CDR3 sequences, with approximately 95% observed a single time. The sequencing sample was made of CD4+ T cells from PBMCs. The sequence was collected from a human donor with Susac syndrome.

The CDR3 nucleotides are TGTGCCAGCTATCCGGGACAGGGTGATTATGGCTACACCTTC. Its protein product is CASYPGQGDYGYTF. This chain connects TRBV18 to TRBJ1-2, with 9 bases fitting TRBD1. The CDR3 consists of 14 residues. V was pared by 7 bases and J by 5 bases, with 8 bases of the junction left unmatched. Germline V gene data show CDR1 as KGHSH and CDR2 as LQKENI.